The 15 T cell receptor beta chains below come from one sample, sequenced in a study of OX40 agonist ivuxolimab in advanced cancers. TCRdb's copy holds only in-frame clones and misses some; the assay was immunoSEQ multiplex PCR. The sample shows tens of thousands of clones, 70% to 90% of them seen only once. The sequences come from CD4+ or CD8+ T cells sorted from blood, collected in a trial of the OX40 agonist ivuxolimab. The receptors stem from an adult with an advanced solid tumor such as melanoma, head and neck, liver or kidney cancer.

The CDR3, as DNA: TGTGCCAGCAGTGAAAATAGCGGGGGGGCCTTTAGGGAGCAGTTCTTC. This codes for CASSENSGGAFREQFF. The chain joins TRBV6-1 to TRBJ2-1; 11 nucleotides match TRBD2. This CDR3 region has 16 residues. The germline CDR1 and CDR2 sequences are MNHNS and SASEGT. V lost 2 bases and J lost 10; bases outside the gene matches: 10.

For the CDR3, the DNA is TGCGCCAGCAGCCTCGCCCAGGGTATTCGGGGAGAGACCCAGTACTTC. Protein product: CASSLAQGIRGETQYF. This sequence joins TRBV5-1 and TRBJ2-5, with D perhaps assigned TRBD1 or TRBD2 (5 bases each). Germline CDR1 reads SGHRS; CDR2 reads YFSETQ. V lost 4 bases, J lost 4 bases, and 20 bases lay in between. This CDR3 has 16 amino acids.

The gene calls are TRBV28 and TRBJ2-2; D remains unclear. The CDR3 totals 14 residues. Trimming stripped 7 bases from V and 3 bases from J, with 12 bases between. CDR1 MDHEN and CDR2 SYDVKM come from the germline V gene. The CDR3 DNA follows: TGTGCCAGCAAGCCCTACAAAGACACCGGGGAGCTGTTTTTT. Translation: CASKPYKDTGELFF.

The chain employs TRBV2 and TRBJ2-2, with no clear D. V was clipped by 7 bases and J by 0 bases, with 0 bases between them. The CDR3 has 11 residues. Per germline, CDR1 SNHLY and CDR2 FYNNEI. The CDR3 coding sequence is TGTGCCAGCACGAACACCGGGGAGCTGTTTTTT. This encodes CASTNTGELFF.

The chain uses TRBV6-5 and TRBJ1-4; D is undetermined. The V and J ends lost 0 bases and 2 bases respectively, with 10 bases between them. Germline-derived CDR1 and CDR2 are MNHEY and SVGAGI. This CDR3 has 16 amino acids. CDR3 bases: TGTGCCAGCAGTTACTCGTTTTGGGCGACTAATGAAAAACTGTTTTTT. Amino acid sequence: CASSYSFWATNEKLFF.

V is TRBV6-5 and J is TRBJ1-1, with a tentative D call TRBD1 (6 bases). The V and J ends lost 2 bases and 1 base respectively, with 11 bases between them. The germline gives CDR1 MNHEY, CDR2 SVGAGI. The CDR3 is 15 residues long. The CDR3 DNA follows: TGTGCCAGCAGTTACCTTGGGGGCGGGAACACTGAAGCTTTCTTT. Protein product: CASSYLGGGNTEAFF.

V gene TRBV19 combines with J gene TRBJ1-2; no reliable D call. V lost 6 bases to trimming and J lost 4 bases, with 12 bases between them. Germline V CDR1 and CDR2: LNHDA, SQIVND (reference sequence). The CDR3 is made up of 13 amino acids. For the CDR3, the DNA is TGTGCCAGTAGGGCGGACCGTCCCTATGGCTACACCTTC. Translating it yields CASRADRPYGYTF.

The chain recombines TRBV25-1 with TRBJ1-4; D remains unclear. This CDR3 has 17 amino acids. Germline CDR1 and CDR2: MGHDK and SYGVNS. Trimming left V 2 bases short and J 3 bases short, with 16 bases between. In nucleotides, the CDR3 is TGTGCCAGCAGTGAAACTGGAGGGCCCTCGGCTAATGAAAAACTGTTTTTT. Its protein product is CASSETGGPSANEKLFF.

The rearrangement uses TRBV5-1 and TRBJ2-3; D is ambiguous. V was pared by 5 bases and J by 4 bases, with 5 bases between. From germline, CDR1 is SGHRS and CDR2 YFSETQ. This CDR3 is 11 amino acids long. In DNA form, the CDR3 reads TGCGCCAGCAGAAAGTCAGATACGCAGTATTTT. Translation gives CASRKSDTQYF. Variable domain in full (rest from reference TRBV5-1 and TRBJ2-3): KAGVTQTPRYLIKTRGQQVTLSCSPISGHRSVSWYQQTPGQGLQFLFEYFSETQRNKGNFPGRFSGRQFSNSRSEMNVSTLELGDSALYLCASRKSDTQYFGPGTRLTVL.

V usage is TRBV18 and J usage is TRBJ2-7; D might be TRBD1 (6 bases). V was pared by 0 bases and J by 5 bases, with 14 bases between. Germline-derived CDR1 and CDR2 are KGHSH and LQKENI. This CDR3 contains 15 residues. CDR3 protein: CASSPPARDTHEQYF. CDR3 in DNA: TGTGCCAGCTCACCACCCGCCCGGGACACTCACGAGCAGTACTTC. The complete variable domain, with remaining parts taken from reference TRBV18 and TRBJ2-7, reads NAGVMQNPRHLVRRRGQEARLRCSPMKGHSHVYWYRQLPEEGLKFMVYLQKENIIDESGMPKERFSAEFPKEGPSILRIQQVVRGDSAAYFCASSPPARDTHEQYFGPGTRLTVT.

The V gene is TRBV11-2, the J gene TRBJ1-6; no firm D call. The CDR3 covers 14 residues. Deletions cut 0 bases from V and 6 bases from J, with 6 bases between. Germline-derived CDR1 and CDR2 are SGHAT and FQNNGV. The CDR3 region is CASSLDDFNSPLHF. The CDR3 DNA reads TGTGCCAGCAGCTTAGACGACTTTAATTCACCCCTCCACTTT.

V gene TRBV5-1 combines with J gene TRBJ1-1; no reliable D call. CDR1 and CDR2 from the germline V gene are SGHRS and YFSETQ. This CDR3 contains 14 residues. The V gene lost 2 bases and the J gene lost 0 bases, with 8 bases spanning the gap. The CDR3 DNA sequence: TGCGCCAGCAGCTTCGTAAGTATGAACACTGAAGCTTTCTTT. Its protein is CASSFVSMNTEAFF.

This clone was seen more than once but under ten times. The chain combines TRBV19 with TRBJ1-5; 9 positions agree with TRBD1. The CDR3 is 14 residues long. Trimming cost V 7 bases and J 6 bases; bases outside gene matches: 7. The V gene's germline CDR1 is LNHDA and CDR2 SQIVND (reference sequence). CDR3: CASTEQGQGQPQHF. The DNA of the CDR3 is TGTGCCAGTACCGAACAGGGACAGGGTCAGCCCCAGCATTTT.

V and J are TRBV5-1 and TRBJ2-1; D may be TRBD1 (5 bases). This CDR3 region has 13 residues. From germline, CDR1 is SGHRS and CDR2 YFSETQ. The germline V and J ends were trimmed by 3 bases and 7 bases, with 11 bases remaining between them. CDR3 protein: CASSYQGENEQFF. DNA for the CDR3: TGCGCCAGCAGCTACCAAGGGGAAAATGAGCAGTTCTTC.

The chain recombines TRBV7-2 with TRBJ1-2, with TRBD1 matching 7 bases. J was trimmed by 6 bases and V by 4 bases; bases with no gene match: 11. This CDR3 contains 15 residues. The germline gives CDR1 SGHTA, CDR2 FQGNSA. This CDR3 is CASSSGATGYDGYTF. Written as DNA, the CDR3 is TGTGCCAGCAGCTCCGGAGCGACAGGGTATGATGGCTACACCTTC.